This T cell receptor (beta chain) was documented in a study of blood T cell repertoires in COVID-19. As for the study in general: The origin of the acute and convalescent COVID-19 samples was the United States, Italy and Spain.

Assay: immunoSEQ multiplex PCR; the TCRdb copy retains only in-frame clones and omits some. This table has hundreds of thousands of clones, about 87% appearing once. V shed 4 bases, J shed 2 bases, and the junction held 14 bases outside the gene matches. The germline CDR1 and CDR2 sequences are SGHDT and YYEEEE. The CDR3 runs 17 residues. The TCR comes from a man aged 45-60 years who had been exposed to COVID-19. The V and J genes are TRBV5-6 and TRBJ2-5, with 7 nucleotides matching TRBD2. Sequenced input: PBMCs or T cells enriched from blood (not recorded which). CDR3 region: CASSRTRETGTQETQYF. CDR3 DNA: TGTGCCAGCAGCCGCACGCGGGAGACGGGGACGCAAGAGACCCAGTACTTC.